The 7 T cell receptor beta chains below come from one sample, sequenced in a study of identical twins. TCRdb itself ran the 5' RACE reads through MiXCR, one entry per CDR3 protein. Among hundreds of thousands of distinct CDR3 sequences, more than 9% were seen once, and the ten largest hold about 1.5%. This sample also appeared in a second study, on yellow fever vaccine responses in identical twins.

Sequenced material: PBMCs. The receptors stem from a woman younger than 30 in good health.

The chain joins TRBV18 to TRBJ2-5; the D gene is possibly TRBD2 (5 bases). The V gene's germline CDR1 is KGHSH and CDR2 LQKENI. V lost 3 bases and J lost 2, with 10 bases in between. This CDR3 comprises 14 residues. The CDR3 DNA reads as TGTGCCAGCTCACCCGACGGGGATCAAGAGACCCAGTACTTC. Protein sequence: CASSPDGDQETQYF.

The rearrangement joins TRBV2 to TRBJ2-3; a possible D gene is TRBD1 (5 bases). The length of the CDR3 is 15 residues. CDR1 and CDR2 (germline): SNHLY, FYNNEI. Trimming took off 1 base at V and 4 bases at J, with 12 bases between the two ends. The CDR3 DNA reads TGTGCCAGCAGTGAAGACAGGACACGGGCAGATACGCAGTATTTT. Amino acid sequence: CASSEDRTRADTQYF.

This clonotype was observed a handful of times. This chain uses TRBV9 with TRBJ2-3, with 11 bases fitting TRBD2. This CDR3 has 17 residues. From germline, CDR1 is SGDLS and CDR2 YYNGEE. J lost 0 bases, V lost 4 bases, and 7 bases had no gene match. In DNA form, the CDR3 reads TGTGCCAGCAGCCCCGGGACTAGCGGTTTTAGCACAGATACGCAGTATTTT. It translates to CASSPGTSGFSTDTQYF.

In its sample, this clonotype was seen many times. The J gene is TRBJ2-2, the V gene TRBV29-1; D remains ambiguous. Looked up from germline, CDR1 is SQVTM and CDR2 is ANQGSEA. Trimming stripped 7 bases from V and 0 bases from J, with 12 bases between. The CDR3 has 14 amino acids. In DNA form, the CDR3 reads TGCAGCGGTACTTTCGGAGCGAACACCGGGGAGCTGTTTTTT. Translated: CSGTFGANTGELFF.

The chain carries TRBV7-6 and TRBJ2-7, with D possibly TRBD2 on 6 matching bases. Trimming took off 5 bases at V and 1 base at J, with 21 bases between the two ends. Germline CDR1 reads SGHVS; CDR2 reads FNYEAQ. The CDR3 covers 17 residues. This CDR3 is CASSQPYSGIESYEQYF. The CDR3 DNA reads TGTGCCAGCAGCCAGCCGTATAGCGGTATAGAATCCTACGAGCAGTACTTC.

This clonotype has more than one count but fewer than ten. V gene TRBV6-1 combines with J gene TRBJ2-3; D possibly corresponds to TRBD1 (6 bases). V dropped 6 bases and J dropped 0 bases, with 10 bases sitting between them. CDR1 is MNHNS and CDR2 is SASEGT in the germline V gene. CDR3 length: 14 amino acids. CDR3 DNA sequence: TGTGCCAGCAGGAGGGACATAAGCACAGATACGCAGTATTTT. Encoded protein: CASRRDISTDTQYF.

This clonotype showed up many times. This rearrangement joins TRBV5-1 to TRBJ1-1; 9 nucleotides match TRBD1. Trimming removed 4 bases from V and 6 bases from J; junction bases left unmatched: 10. This CDR3 comprises 15 residues. The germline V gene has CDR1 SGHRS and CDR2 YFSETQ. The CDR3 DNA follows: TGCGCCAGCAGCCTGATCGGGAGACAGGGGGCTGAAGCTTTCTTT. This encodes CASSLIGRQGAEAFF. Looking up the rest from reference TRBV5-1 and TRBJ1-1 gives the full variable domain: KAGVTQTPRYLIKTRGQQVTLSCSPISGHRSVSWYQQTPGQGLQFLFEYFSETQRNKGNFPGRFSGRQFSNSRSEMNVSTLELGDSALYLCASSLIGRQGAEAFFGQGTRLTVV.